The 10 T cell receptor beta chains reported below all come from one sample, sequenced in a study of early T cells in non-severe SARS-CoV-2 infection. TCRdb analysed the 5' RACE reads with MiXCR anew, one entry per CDR3 protein. Among about 46,000 distinct CDR3 sequences, about 5.3% were seen once, and the ten largest hold 5.4%. The sample consisted of whole blood, taken at baseline. These receptors all come from an adult who was a healthcare worker with PCR-confirmed SARS-CoV-2 infection or an uninfected control (not recorded which).

This chain connects TRBV6-5 to TRBJ2-2; TRBD2 might be the D (5 bases). Trimming removed 8 bases from V and 6 bases from J, with 13 bases in between. Germline CDR1 reads MNHEY; CDR2 reads SVGAGI. The CDR3 loop spans 13 amino acids. CDR3 protein: CASASRDAGELFF. The CDR3 region has the DNA TGTGCCAGCGCGTCTCGGGATGCCGGGGAGCTGTTTTTT.

This clonotype was recorded many times. The chain uses TRBV6-5 and TRBJ2-1, with D unclear. This CDR3 contains 12 residues. The germline V gene has CDR1 MNHEY and CDR2 SVGAGI. V was pared by 6 bases and J by 4 bases, with 7 bases between. The CDR3 reads CASREPYNEQFF. CDR3 DNA: TGTGCCAGCAGAGAACCTTACAATGAGCAGTTCTTC.

This clonotype occurred many times. The CDR3 reads CSARGAGYEQYF. The CDR3 DNA is TGCAGTGCTAGAGGGGCTGGATACGAGCAGTACTTC. The chain joins TRBV20-1 to TRBJ2-7; D gene ambiguous. Germline lookup yields CDR1 DFQATT and CDR2 SNEGSKA (reference sequence). V was clipped by 1 base and J by 4 bases, with 8 bases between them. The CDR3 totals 12 residues.

This clonotype came up a few times. The rearrangement joins TRBV4-1 to TRBJ1-2; 7 bases match TRBD1. V gave up 1 base and J gave up 4 bases; unmatched junction bases: 6. Germline lookup yields CDR1 MGHRA and CDR2 YSYEKL. The CDR3 extends over 15 amino acids. For the CDR3, the DNA is TGCGCCAGCAGCCAAGTGACGAGGGACAGCTATGGCTACACCTTC. It translates to CASSQVTRDSYGYTF.

This clonotype has ten or more counts. The gene calls are TRBV28 and TRBJ2-7; the match to TRBD2 covers 7 bases. This CDR3 is built from 14 residues. Germline V CDR1 and CDR2: MDHEN, SYDVKM. V shed 3 bases and J 0 bases; nucleotides not matched to a gene: 2. The CDR3: CASSLPGGSYEQYF. The CDR3, as DNA: TGTGCCAGCAGTTTGCCGGGAGGCTCCTACGAGCAGTACTTC. The complete variable domain, with remaining parts taken from reference TRBV28 and TRBJ2-7, reads DVKVTQSSRYLVKRTGEKVFLECVQDMDHENMFWYRQDPGLGLRLIYFSYDVKMKEKGDIPEGYSVSREKKERFSLILESASTNQTSMYLCASSLPGGSYEQYFGPGTRLTVT.

Ten or more counts support this clonotype. The V gene is TRBV7-9, the J gene TRBJ2-1, with a possible D match to TRBD2 (6 bases). The CDR3 loop spans 13 amino acids. V was cut by 6 bases and J by 7 bases, with 13 bases left in between. Germline assignment: CDR1 SEHNR and CDR2 FQNEAQ (reference sequence). CDR3 residues: CASRYPGGNEQFF. In DNA, the CDR3 is TGTGCCAGCAGGTACCCTGGAGGGAATGAGCAGTTCTTC.

In this sample, this clonotype turned up many times. The chain couples TRBV7-9 to TRBJ2-3; D might be TRBD2 (5 bases). Deletions cut 5 bases from V and 1 base from J, with 22 bases between. In germline, CDR1 is SEHNR, CDR2 FQNEAQ (reference sequence). The CDR3 contains 18 residues. As DNA, the CDR3 is TGTGCCAGCAGCCCGACTACCATTCCTTCGTTGCGCACAGATACGCAGTATTTT. It translates to CASSPTTIPSLRTDTQYF.

In its sample, this clonotype was seen many times. The chain carries TRBV12-3 or TRBV12-4 and TRBJ2-5, with D possibly matching TRBD1 (7 bases). V dropped 6 bases and J dropped 3 bases, with 11 bases sitting between them. CDR3 length: 13 residues. In nucleotides, the CDR3 is TGTGCCAGCAGCGACAGGGAGGAAGAGACCCAGTACTTC. It codes for CASSDREEETQYF.

This clonotype was recorded many times. V gene TRBV29-1 combines with J gene TRBJ2-1; unclear D gene. Germline CDR1 SQVTM, CDR2 ANQGSEA. The CDR3 has 11 amino acids. The germline V and J ends were trimmed by 4 bases and 4 bases, with 5 bases remaining between them. The DNA of the CDR3 is TGCAGCGTTGCCGAGTACAATGAGCAGTTCTTC. This codes for CSVAEYNEQFF.

This clonotype was recorded many times. This chain uses TRBV5-4 with TRBJ2-7, with 7 nucleotides matching TRBD1. Germline-derived CDR1 and CDR2 are SGHNT and YYREEE (reference sequence). The CDR3 has 14 amino acids. V dropped 0 bases and J dropped 6; count of bases not matched to a gene: 6. The CDR3 bases are TGTGCCAGCAGCTTGGAGAGGGGGCGCTTCGAGCAGTACTTC. Its translation: CASSLERGRFEQYF.